This TCR beta chain was captured by sequencing in a study of T cells in Graves' hyperthyroidism and ophthalmopathy. Points from the study as a whole: Among clonotypes expanded in thyroid above 0.001, most were also found in blood. Ophthalmopathy cases were set apart from stable hyperthyroidism by a 13 V-J model.

Newly diagnosed hyperthyroidism patients aged 18 to 65 years had disease lasting under 2 months. Based on clinical symptoms, serum thyroxine and TRAb, thyroid ultrasound and orbital computed tomography, diagnoses were reached. It was RNA transcripts that yielded the amplified TCR beta CDR3 regions. The primer set for the first-round RT-PCR of the TCR CDR3 was HTBI. MiXCR was run by TCRdb on the multiplex PCR reads, yielding one entry per CDR3 protein. The sample lists 250,000 to 350,000 distinct CDR3 sequences; 16% were seen once. This CDR3 comprises 16 residues. Per the germline V gene, CDR1 is DFQATT and CDR2 is SNEGSKA (reference sequence). The V gene lost 2 bases and the J gene lost 5 bases, with 21 bases spanning the gap. A word on this clonotype: Its target is not known.

The gene calls are TRBV20-1 and TRBJ1-1, with D tentatively TRBD1 (6 bases). This sequence originates from a young man with Graves' hyperthyroidism. The sequenced material came from blood. The DNA of the CDR3 is TGCAGTGCTAGATCCAGGGGCCGCTCTAGAGGGACTGAAGCTTTCTTT. Protein: CSARSRGRSRGTEAFF.